This entry lists 28 T cell receptor beta chains sequenced from one sample in a study of T-cell reconstitution after alpha-beta-depleted transplantation in children. Unique molecular identifiers were incorporated when the TCRbeta library was constructed. TCRdb itself ran the PCR reads through MiXCR, one entry per CDR3 protein. Of hundreds of thousands of distinct CDR3 sequences listed, around 12% are singletons. The sequencing used PBMCs from the stem cell graft donor, collected from the stem cell graft. The receptors here all came from a human donor who donated a stem cell graft to a child with combined immunodeficiency.

This rearrangement joins TRBV2 to TRBJ2-7; TRBD2 agrees at 12 bases. The CDR3 totals 17 residues. CDR1 and CDR2 (germline): SNHLY, FYNNEI. After removal of 3 bases from V and 3 bases from J, the junction contained 9 bases not matched to a gene. CDR3 in DNA: TGTGCCAGCAGTGACCGCGGACTAGCGGGGAACTTCTACGAGCAGTACTTC. Translation: CASSDRGLAGNFYEQYF.

Many counts were recorded for this clonotype. The rearrangement uses TRBV19 and TRBJ2-1; no clear D gene. Trimming cost V 3 bases and J 4 bases, with 10 bases left between them. The CDR3 has 14 amino acids. Germline V gene sequence: CDR1 LNHDA, CDR2 SQIVND (reference sequence). CDR3 sequence: CASSIGVGYNEQFF. DNA for the CDR3: TGTGCCAGTAGTATCGGCGTGGGATACAATGAGCAGTTCTTC.

This clonotype was seen a handful of times. This chain links TRBV9 with TRBJ1-4; a possible D gene is TRBD1 (6 bases). The CDR3 consists of 15 residues. Trimming removed 4 bases at V and 7 bases at J, with 17 bases between. Looked up from germline, CDR1 is SGDLS and CDR2 is YYNGEE. The chain's CDR3 is CASSTTGIPGEKLFF. The CDR3, as DNA: TGTGCCAGCAGCACGACAGGAATCCCTGGTGAAAAACTGTTTTTT. The full variable domain, in which reference TRBV9 and TRBJ1-4 provide the parts outside the CDR3, is DSGVTQTPKHLITATGQRVTLRCSPRSGDLSVYWYQQSLDQGLQFLIQYYNGEERAKGNILERFSAQQFPDLHSELNLSSLELGDSALYFCASSTTGIPGEKLFFGSGTQLSVL.

This rearrangement joins TRBV4-2 to TRBJ2-5; tentative D call: TRBD2 (6 bases). The CDR3 totals 16 residues. The V and J ends lost 3 bases and 1 base respectively, with 15 bases between them. Germline-derived CDR1 and CDR2 are LGHNA and YNFKEQ. CDR3 in DNA: TGTGCCAGCAGCCATCGAATGGGGGAGGTCCAAGAGACCCAGTACTTC. This gives the protein CASSHRMGEVQETQYF.

There are a few counts of this clonotype. This sequence joins TRBV24-1 and TRBJ2-1; D is unresolved. The germline V gene has CDR1 KGHDR and CDR2 SFDVKD. V dropped 0 bases and J dropped 8 bases, with 16 bases sitting between them. This CDR3 is 16 amino acids long. CDR3 nucleotides: TGTGCCACCAGTGATTTGAAGACACCCCCTGGGGATGAGCAGTTCTTC. It translates to CATSDLKTPPGDEQFF.

This clonotype occurred a few times. The V and J genes are TRBV12-3 or TRBV12-4 and TRBJ2-5, with a tentative D call TRBD2 (5 bases). Trimming removed 5 bases from V and 11 bases from J, with 15 bases in between. The CDR3 sequence is 12 residues long. CDR3 region: CASSPERGPQYF. CDR3 DNA: TGTGCCAGCAGTCCAGAAAGAGGGCCGCAGTACTTC.

V is TRBV7-6 and J is TRBJ1-1; D perhaps matches TRBD1 (6 bases). The CDR3 contains 15 residues. Germline V lookup: CDR1 SGHVS, CDR2 FNYEAQ. The V gene lost 2 bases and the J gene lost 5 bases, with 15 bases spanning the gap. The CDR3 region has the DNA TGTGCCAGCAGCTTATCTCAGGGGCGGCGGACTGAAGCTTTCTTT. Protein product: CASSLSQGRRTEAFF. Using reference TRBV7-6 and TRBJ1-1 for the parts outside the CDR3, the full variable domain is GAGVSQSPRYKVTKRGQDVALRCDPISGHVSLYWYRQALGQGPEFLTYFNYEAQQDKSGLPNDRFSAERPEGSISTLTIQRTEQRDSAMYRCASSLSQGRRTEAFFGQGTRLTVV.

This clonotype was counted a few times. The rearrangement joins TRBV27 to TRBJ2-1; the D gene could be TRBD1 or TRBD2 (5 bases each). CDR3 size: 14 residues. Per the germline V gene, CDR1 is MNHEY and CDR2 is SMNVEV (reference sequence). Trimming pared 1 base from V and 4 bases from J, leaving 8 bases between. CDR3 bases: TGTGCCAGCAGTTTATTCGGGACGTACAATGAGCAGTTCTTC. It translates to CASSLFGTYNEQFF.

This clonotype was found a few times. The CDR3: CASSPSPPGPSTDTQYF. The CDR3 DNA sequence: TGTGCCAGCAGTCCTAGCCCCCCCGGACCCAGCACAGATACGCAGTATTTT. The rearrangement joins TRBV12-3 or TRBV12-4 to TRBJ2-3, with a possible D match to TRBD2 (5 bases). The V gene lost 5 bases and the J gene lost 0 bases, with 18 bases spanning the gap. This CDR3 region has 17 residues.

For the CDR3, the DNA is TGCAGTGCCTACGCTGCGGGGTTCGGAACGCAGTATTTT. Protein sequence: CSAYAAGFGTQYF. The chain has TRBV20-1 and TRBJ2-3, with a weak D call TRBD2 (6 bases). The CDR3 sequence is 13 residues long. V lost 6 bases, J lost 9 bases, and 19 bases lay in between. CDR1 and CDR2 (germline): DFQATT, SNEGSKA (reference sequence).

Only a few counts were recorded for this clonotype. The rearrangement links TRBV20-1 to TRBJ1-2, with TRBD1 matching 8 bases. Germline CDR1 DFQATT, CDR2 SNEGSKA (reference sequence). This CDR3 has 15 amino acids. Unmatched junction bases numbered 14, after V lost 5 bases and J lost 6 bases. CDR3 nucleotides: TGCAGTGCTGTCCGATTCAGGACAGGGAAGGATGGCTACACCTTC. Its protein is CSAVRFRTGKDGYTF.

This chain links TRBV3-1 with TRBJ2-5; D is unclear. Deletions cut 0 bases from V and 2 bases from J, with 10 bases between. This CDR3 region has 15 residues. Germline V gene lookup returns CDR1 LGHDT and CDR2 YNNKEL (reference sequence). CDR3 sequence reads: CASSQEFVYQETQYF. CDR3 nucleotide sequence: TGTGCCAGCAGCCAAGAGTTTGTGTATCAAGAGACCCAGTACTTC.

This sequence joins TRBV10-3 and TRBJ1-2; 8 nucleotides agree with TRBD1. V shed 4 bases, J shed 3 bases, and the junction held 7 bases outside the gene matches. The CDR3 has 15 residues. Germline CDR1 ENHRY, CDR2 SYGVKD. CDR3: CAISAETGVDYGYTF. The CDR3, as DNA: TGTGCCATCAGTGCTGAGACAGGGGTGGACTATGGCTACACCTTC.

This clonotype was seen more than once but under ten times. This chain uses TRBV11-2 with TRBJ2-6, with 8 bases fitting TRBD1. CDR1 and CDR2 from the germline V gene are SGHAT and FQNNGV. The CDR3 contains 18 residues. Losses at the gene ends were 1 base for V and 0 bases for J; bases not matched to a gene: 5. The CDR3 spells CASSLVGGTGSGANVLTF. CDR3 coding DNA: TGTGCCAGCAGCTTAGTTGGGGGGACAGGCTCTGGGGCCAACGTCCTGACTTTC.

V usage is TRBV7-6 and J usage is TRBJ2-1; 9 nucleotides agree with TRBD1. Losses at the gene ends were 4 bases for V and 5 bases for J; bases not matched to a gene: 6. The CDR3 extends over 15 amino acids. In germline, CDR1 is SGHVS, CDR2 FNYEAQ. In nucleotides, the CDR3 is TGTGCCAGCAGCTCACCCGGGACAGGGAACAATGAGCAGTTCTTC. Amino acid sequence: CASSSPGTGNNEQFF.

This clonotype was picked up many times. V is TRBV12-3 or TRBV12-4 and J is TRBJ2-1; D tentatively reads TRBD1 or TRBD2 (5 bases each). Trimming took 8 bases from V and 9 from J, leaving 14 bases between them. The CDR3 sequence is 12 residues long. The CDR3 DNA reads TGTGCCAGCTCCGGGACCTCTGTTGAGCAGTTCTTC. Translated, it gives CASSGTSVEQFF.

For this clonotype: The junction departs from germline at one end; a sequencing error may be responsible. This chain joins TRBV12-3 or TRBV12-4 and TRBJ1-4, with D unclear. The CDR3 spans 14 residues. In DNA form, the CDR3 reads TGTGCCAGCGGTTTTCGGCCCCTGAGGGAAAAACTGTTTTTT. Residues: CASGFRPLREKLFF.

The chain is built from TRBV5-1 and TRBJ2-7; D unclear. The germline gives CDR1 SGHRS, CDR2 YFSETQ. Trimming took off 3 bases at V and 5 bases at J, with 15 bases between the two ends. The length of the CDR3 is 14 residues. CDR3 coding DNA: TGCGCCAGCAGCTCGTTAGACACCTTCGACGAGCAGTACTTC. Translation gives CASSSLDTFDEQYF.

This chain connects TRBV7-3 to TRBJ2-1; 9 bases line up with TRBD1. Germline trimming cut 6 bases from V and 7 bases from J; bases unmatched to any gene: 10. CDR3 length: 15 residues. CDR1 SGHTA and CDR2 FQGTGA come from the germline V gene. CDR3 nucleotide sequence: TGTGCCAGCAGGACAGGGACAGGGAAGCGGAATGAGCAGTTCTTC. This encodes CASRTGTGKRNEQFF.

This clonotype was seen repeatedly, ten times or more. The rearrangement joins TRBV5-4 to TRBJ1-5; D not certain. From germline, CDR1 is SGHNT and CDR2 YYREEE (reference sequence). The CDR3 loop spans 13 amino acids. V dropped 0 bases and J dropped 5 bases, with 6 bases sitting between them. CDR3 DNA: TGTGCCAGCAGCTTGGATCGTGATCAGCCCCAGCATTTT. It encodes CASSLDRDQPQHF.

This clonotype was observed many times. The chain has TRBV6-2 or TRBV6-3 and TRBJ2-1; 9 bases align to TRBD2. The J segment lost 13 bases and the V segment lost 2 bases, leaving 6 bases of the junction unmatched. The length of the CDR3 is 13 residues. The germline V gene encodes CDR1 MNHEY and CDR2 SVGEGT. The CDR3 protein is CASSYQLAGQQFF. The CDR3 DNA sequence: TGTGCCAGCAGTTACCAGCTAGCGGGACAACAGTTCTTC.

The chain is built from TRBV18 and TRBJ2-7; D is unresolved. Deletions cut 3 bases from V and 1 base from J, with 19 bases between. This CDR3 is built from 17 residues. Germline CDR1 is KGHSH and CDR2 is LQKENI. The CDR3 here is CASSPTLPTDFSYEQYF. CDR3 bases: TGTGCCAGCTCACCTACACTCCCGACCGACTTTTCCTACGAGCAGTACTTC.

This clonotype occurred many times. J is TRBJ2-4 and V is TRBV27; D remains unclear. The V gene's germline CDR1 is MNHEY and CDR2 SMNVEV (reference sequence). This CDR3 is 11 amino acids long. V dropped 3 bases and J dropped 6 bases, with 3 bases sitting between them. The DNA of the CDR3 is TGTGCCAGCAGTTTTTCAAACATTCAGTACTTC. Its translation: CASSFSNIQYF.

This clonotype was found a few times. The V gene is TRBV9, the J gene TRBJ1-6; maybe TRBD1 (5 bases). Germline CDR1 SGDLS, CDR2 YYNGEE. V was cut by 0 bases and J by 7 bases, with 11 bases left in between. The CDR3 spans 15 residues. CDR3: CASSVGGAGNSPLHF. DNA for the CDR3: TGTGCCAGCAGCGTAGGAGGGGCTGGCAATTCACCCCTCCACTTT.

This clonotype has ten or more counts. The V gene is TRBV6-2 or TRBV6-3, the J gene TRBJ2-7; D not resolved. Germline V gives CDR1 MNHEY, CDR2 SVGEGT. This CDR3 spans 15 amino acids. V was pared by 1 base and J by 0 bases, with 10 bases between. For the CDR3, the DNA is TGTGCCAGCAGTTACTTTCATTGGAGCTCCTACGAGCAGTACTTC. This gives the protein CASSYFHWSSYEQYF.

This clonotype was counted between two and nine times. The gene calls are TRBV6-2 or TRBV6-3 and TRBJ1-2; 7 nucleotides align to TRBD1. V dropped 6 bases and J dropped 4; count of bases not matched to a gene: 5. The CDR3 is 13 amino acids. Germline values: CDR1 MNHEY, CDR2 SVGEGT. The CDR3 loop is CASSQGQPYGYTF. Here the CDR3 DNA reads TGTGCCAGCAGCCAGGGACAGCCCTATGGCTACACCTTC.

This clonotype showed up just a few times. This chain joins TRBV12-3 or TRBV12-4 and TRBJ2-3; the D call may be TRBD1 or TRBD2 (5 bases each). Trimming removed 7 bases from V and 4 bases from J, with 18 bases in between. This CDR3 contains 15 residues. CDR3 bases: TGTGCCAGCACCCCCCGGGGACCTAGTCCAGATACGCAGTATTTT. Protein sequence: CASTPRGPSPDTQYF.

The J gene is TRBJ2-1, the V gene TRBV12-3 or TRBV12-4, with D unclear. The CDR3 sequence is 13 residues long. V gave up 3 bases and J gave up 6 bases, with 9 bases separating them. This chain's CDR3 is CASSFPPPNEQFF. The CDR3 DNA follows: TGTGCCAGCAGTTTCCCCCCCCCCAATGAGCAGTTCTTC.